Each of the 17 T cell receptor beta chains below was sequenced from the same sample in a study of T cell responses to AZD1222 COVID-19 vaccine. TCRdb keeps only in-frame clones here, not all; method: immunoSEQ multiplex PCR. The sample lists some 170,000 clones, about 88% occurring once. This sample comprised peripheral blood, obtained on day 0 of AZD1222 vaccination. Every receptor here comes from an adult in good health.

This chain uses TRBV19 with TRBJ1-1; TRBD1 is a possible D gene (5 bases). V was pared by 5 bases and J by 1 base, with 17 bases between. The V gene's germline CDR1 is LNHDA and CDR2 SQIVND (reference sequence). The CDR3 totals 16 residues. CDR3 bases: TGTGCCAGTAGTCAAGGGGCCGGAGTAGGGAACACTGAAGCTTTCTTT. Its translation is CASSQGAGVGNTEAFF.

The chain employs TRBV4-3 and TRBJ1-5; unclear D gene. The CDR3 sequence is 13 residues long. Germline-derived CDR1 and CDR2 are LGHNA and YSLEER. Deletions cut 1 base from V and 2 bases from J, with 3 bases between. The CDR3 DNA reads as TGCGCCAGCAGCCAAGCCGGCAATCAGCCCCAGCATTTT. Translation: CASSQAGNQPQHF.

J is TRBJ1-1 and V is TRBV7-8; 7 nucleotides align to TRBD1. The junction had 7 bases not matched to a gene; V was cut back by 5 bases and J by 1 base. Germline lookup yields CDR1 SGHVS and CDR2 FQNEAQ. The CDR3 loop spans 15 amino acids. The CDR3 DNA is TGTGCCAGCAGCAAGGGACAGCTCCAGAACACTGAAGCTTTCTTT. Translation gives CASSKGQLQNTEAFF. The full variable domain, in which reference TRBV7-8 and TRBJ1-1 provide the parts outside the CDR3, is GAGVSQSPRYKVAKRGQDVALRCDPISGHVSLFWYQQALGQGPEFLTYFQNEAQLDKSGLPSDRFFAERPEGSVSTLKIQRTQQEDSAVYLCASSKGQLQNTEAFFGQGTRLTVV.

This sequence joins TRBV7-9 and TRBJ2-2; weak D call: TRBD2 (5 bases). The CDR3 length is 14 residues. Trimming cost V 5 bases and J 6 bases, with 13 bases left between them. Per germline, CDR1 SEHNR and CDR2 FQNEAQ (reference sequence). The CDR3 nucleotides read TGTGCCAGCAGCCTGATGTGGGAGTCCGGGGAGCTGTTTTTT. Its translation is CASSLMWESGELFF.

As regards this clone: Mismatch with germline at one junction end may stem from a read error. The chain couples TRBV7-9 to TRBJ2-2, with D uncertain. Per germline, CDR1 SEHNR and CDR2 FQNEAQ (reference sequence). CDR3 length equals 13 residues. The CDR3 is CASSIASTGELFF. The DNA of the CDR3 is TGTGCCAGCAGCATAGCCTCCACCGGGGAGCTGTTTTTT.

The chain combines TRBV5-8 with TRBJ1-1; D might be TRBD1 (5 bases). The CDR3 loop spans 13 amino acids. Trimming stripped 3 bases from V and 10 bases from J, with 16 bases between. Germline values: CDR1 SGHTS, CDR2 YDEGEE. This chain's CDR3 is CASSWDATAVAFF. The CDR3 DNA sequence: TGTGCCAGCAGCTGGGACGCCACGGCGGTAGCTTTCTTT. The whole variable domain, remainder taken from reference TRBV5-8 and TRBJ1-1, is EAGVTQSPTHLIKTRGQQATLRCSPISGHTSVYWYQQALGLGLQFLLWYDEGEERNRGNFPPRFSGRQFPNYSSELNVNALELEDSALYLCASSWDATAVAFFGQGTRLTVV.

J is TRBJ2-7 and V is TRBV11-2, with 8 bases fitting TRBD1. The germline gives CDR1 SGHAT, CDR2 FQNNGV. Trimming took 4 bases from V and 2 from J; bases not matched to a gene: 7. The CDR3 extends over 15 amino acids. In DNA form, the CDR3 reads TGTGCCAGCAGCTCCGGACAGGGATCCCCCTACGAGCAGTACTTC. This codes for CASSSGQGSPYEQYF.

The chain links TRBV7-3 to TRBJ2-7; D assignment may be TRBD1 or TRBD2 (5 bases each). The germline V and J ends were trimmed by 5 bases and 5 bases, with 16 bases remaining between them. Looked up from germline, CDR1 is SGHTA and CDR2 is FQGTGA. CDR3 length: 14 amino acids. Here the CDR3 DNA reads TGTGCCAGCAGCCTGGGGCTAGAGGGCGACGAGCAGTACTTC. Its protein is CASSLGLEGDEQYF.

The chain is built from TRBV10-3 and TRBJ2-1; 9 nucleotides align to TRBD1. In germline, CDR1 is ENHRY, CDR2 SYGVKD. CDR3 length: 15 residues. V was clipped by 3 bases and J by 2 bases; unmatched bases: 2. This CDR3 is CAISETGGPYNEQFF. The CDR3 DNA sequence: TGTGCCATCAGTGAAACAGGGGGCCCCTACAATGAGCAGTTCTTC.

This sequence joins TRBV6-5 and TRBJ1-3, with D possibly TRBD1 on 5 matching bases. The germline V gene has CDR1 MNHEY and CDR2 SVGAGI. The CDR3 is 16 amino acids. V was clipped by 2 bases and J by 0 bases, with 11 bases between them. The CDR3 DNA is TGTGCCAGCAGTTACACAGGACTTAACTCTGGAAACACCATATATTTT. Protein product: CASSYTGLNSGNTIYF.

The genes are TRBV28 and TRBJ2-7, with D possibly matching TRBD2 (6 bases). V was trimmed by 2 bases and J by 4 bases, leaving 15 bases between them. The CDR3 extends over 15 amino acids. Germline loops: CDR1 MDHEN, CDR2 SYDVKM. The CDR3 DNA follows: TGTGCCAGCAGTTTAGGCGGTAGCGGAGCTTACGAGCAGTACTTC. Residues: CASSLGGSGAYEQYF.

The chain uses TRBV28 and TRBJ1-4, with TRBD1 as a possible D gene (5 bases). The V end was cut by 4 bases, the J end by 8 bases, with 20 bases between. The CDR3 sequence is 16 residues long. Germline CDR1 is MDHEN and CDR2 is SYDVKM. CDR3 loop: CASSSPMGRAEEKLFF. CDR3 in DNA: TGTGCCAGCAGTTCACCCATGGGCAGGGCCGAAGAAAAACTGTTTTTT.

V usage is TRBV6-5 and J usage is TRBJ2-7, with 7 bases matching TRBD2. The CDR3 is 14 amino acids. Germline assignment: CDR1 MNHEY and CDR2 SVGAGI. V lost 0 bases to trimming and J lost 6 bases; unmatched junction nucleotides: 5. The CDR3 coding sequence is TGTGCCAGCAGTTACTCGGGGGGGTCGGGCGAGCAGTACGTC. It yields the protein CASSYSGGSGEQYV.

The V and J genes are TRBV4-3 and TRBJ1-1; D unresolved. V lost 0 bases to trimming and J lost 0 bases, with 8 bases between them. The CDR3 has 15 residues. Per germline, CDR1 LGHNA and CDR2 YSLEER. CDR3 in DNA: TGCGCCAGCAGCCAAGAGGCGGCGCTGAACACTGAAGCTTTCTTT. This codes for CASSQEAALNTEAFF.

This sequence joins TRBV19 and TRBJ2-7, with unresolved D. V shed 8 bases and J shed 2 bases, with 13 bases lying between them. Germline V gene lookup returns CDR1 LNHDA and CDR2 SQIVND (reference sequence). The CDR3 covers 13 residues. The CDR3 here is CASSEQHPYEQYF. CDR3 DNA: TGTGCCAGTTCCGAACAGCACCCCTACGAGCAGTACTTC.

This chain links TRBV15 with TRBJ2-1; no reliable D call. Germline V gene data show CDR1 as LNHNV and CDR2 as YYDKDF (reference sequence). Trimming took off 8 bases at V and 0 bases at J, with 11 bases between the two ends. This CDR3 comprises 14 residues. Written as DNA, the CDR3 is TGTGCCACCGAGAAGACGAGCTCCTACAATGAGCAGTTCTTC. Amino acid sequence: CATEKTSSYNEQFF.

The V and J genes are TRBV5-1 and TRBJ2-3, with TRBD2 matching 8 bases. Germline V gene sequence: CDR1 SGHRS, CDR2 YFSETQ. V lost 0 bases and J lost 2; bases outside the gene matches: 5. The CDR3 length is 16 residues. CDR3 sequence (DNA): TGCGCCAGCAGCTTGGATGTAGCGGGGTACACAGATACGCAGTATTTT. Translating gives CASSLDVAGYTDTQYF.